These 8 T cell receptor beta chains were sequenced from one sample in a study of T cell clones after liver transplantation. Profiling relied on immunoSEQ multiplex PCR, and the TCRdb table lists in-frame clones only, not all of them. The data contain more than 65,000 clones, over 85% of them singletons. This specimen consisted of CD4+ T cells from blood, obtained before liver transplant. The origin of the receptors is a human donor who received a liver transplant.

The rearrangement joins TRBV2 to TRBJ1-1, with TRBD1 matching over 11 bases. With 7 bases clipped from V and 6 bases from J, the junction kept 10 bases outside the gene matches. This CDR3 has 15 amino acids. Germline V gene sequence: CDR1 SNHLY, CDR2 FYNNEI. CDR3 sequence: CASKRTGGETPEAFF. Written as DNA, the CDR3 is TGTGCCAGCAAAAGGACAGGGGGCGAAACCCCTGAAGCTTTCTTT. The variable domain in full, completed from reference TRBV2 and TRBJ1-1, reads EPEVTQTPSHQVTQMGQEVILRCVPISNHLYFYWYRQILGQKVEFLVSFYNNEISEKSEIFDDQFSVERPDGSNFTLKIRSTKLEDSAMYFCASKRTGGETPEAFFGQGTRLTVV.

The rearrangement joins TRBV9 to TRBJ2-1; TRBD2 aligns across 8 bases. Germline V gene sequence: CDR1 SGDLS, CDR2 YYNGEE. The CDR3 runs to 13 residues. V shed 5 bases, J shed 4 bases, and the junction held 2 bases outside the gene matches. CDR3 coding DNA: TGTGCCAGCAGTAAGCGGGAGTACAATGAGCAGTTCTTC. Protein product: CASSKREYNEQFF.

CDR3 nucleotide sequence: TGCGCCAGCAGCTTGGTCGGGGACCAAGAGACCCAGTACTTC. Its protein is CASSLVGDQETQYF. The chain carries TRBV5-1 and TRBJ2-5; D is perhaps TRBD2 (5 bases). Trimming took 0 bases from V and 0 from J, leaving 6 bases between them. The CDR3 length is 14 residues. Germline loops: CDR1 SGHRS, CDR2 YFSETQ.

This chain uses TRBV15 with TRBJ2-5; 10 nucleotides align to TRBD2. Trimming cost V 6 bases and J 9 bases; bases outside gene matches: 10. The CDR3 spans 14 residues. Germline values: CDR1 LNHNV, CDR2 YYDKDF (reference sequence). The CDR3 bases are TGTGCCACCAGTTCTAGCGGGAGAGTGGTGGCCCAGTACTTC. The encoded protein is CATSSSGRVVAQYF. The full variable domain, completed using reference TRBV15 and TRBJ2-5, is DAMVIQNPRYQVTQFGKPVTLSCSQTLNHNVMYWYQQKSSQAPKLLFHYYDKDFNNEADTPDNFQSRRPNTSFCFLDIRSPGLGDTAMYLCATSSSGRVVAQYFGPGTRLLVL.

The chain is built from TRBV2 and TRBJ2-5; 10 bases map to TRBD2. Trimming cost V 4 bases and J 5 bases; bases outside gene matches: 10. The CDR3 consists of 16 residues. Germline CDR1 is SNHLY and CDR2 is FYNNEI. In DNA form, the CDR3 reads TGTGCCAGCAGTGTAGTCAGCGGGAGGGCCCCCGAGACCCAGTACTTC. Encoded protein: CASSVVSGRAPETQYF. Complete variable domain (other parts from reference TRBV2 and TRBJ2-5): EPEVTQTPSHQVTQMGQEVILRCVPISNHLYFYWYRQILGQKVEFLVSFYNNEISEKSEIFDDQFSVERPDGSNFTLKIRSTKLEDSAMYFCASSVVSGRAPETQYFGPGTRLLVL.

This clone has a handful of counts. The chain links TRBV18 to TRBJ1-2; D ambiguous. CDR1 and CDR2 from the germline V gene are KGHSH and LQKENI. This CDR3 region has 15 residues. Trimming pared 0 bases from V and 2 bases from J, leaving 10 bases between. The CDR3 loop reads CASSPPSVINYGYTF. CDR3 bases: TGTGCCAGCTCACCACCGTCAGTAATAAACTATGGCTACACCTTC.

This chain uses TRBV6-1 with TRBJ2-1; 11 bases align to TRBD2. This CDR3 is 15 amino acids long. Trimming cost V 6 bases and J 3 bases; bases outside gene matches: 4. Per germline, CDR1 MNHNS and CDR2 SASEGT. CDR3 amino acids: CASRSGLAGYNEQFF. The CDR3 DNA sequence: TGTGCCAGCAGGAGTGGACTAGCGGGCTACAATGAGCAGTTCTTC.

The V and J genes are TRBV19 and TRBJ2-7; TRBD1 matches 10 bases. The CDR3 runs to 15 residues. V shed 4 bases, J shed 2 bases, and the junction held 5 bases outside the gene matches. Per the germline V gene, CDR1 is LNHDA and CDR2 is SQIVND (reference sequence). CDR3 sequence: CASSTPGQGPYEQYF. The CDR3, as DNA: TGTGCCAGTAGTACCCCGGGACAGGGGCCCTACGAGCAGTACTTC.